This is a list of T cell receptor beta chains from one sample in a study of shared clonotypes between healthy human individuals. The assay was immunoSEQ multiplex PCR, and TCRdb's table has in-frame clones only and misses some. Of over 400,000 clones listed, around 96% are singletons. Sequencing was carried out using naive CD4+ T cells sorted from blood. The receptors here all came from a woman aged 30 to 39 in good health. The CDR3 runs from the conserved cysteine through the conserved F or W. Each record gives: clone size, V gene, J gene, CDR3 protein. Some rows mark clone size as missing; the rest say once, few, many or name a class of expanded clone.

>.|TRBV5-6|TRBJ1-2
CASSIGTGGNYGYTF
>.|TRBV6-1|TRBJ2-7
CASSESPGLPYEQYF
>.|TRBV28|TRBJ2-2
CASNRWGTGELFF
>.|TRBV27|TRBJ2-3
CASSLAGQNTQYF
>.|TRBV7-9|TRBJ2-7
CASSLRGSTYEQYF
>.|TRBV6-5|TRBJ2-7
CASSYYQGANYEQYF
>once|TRBV6-1|TRBJ1-5
CASSERTGVQPQHF
>once|TRBV11-2|TRBJ2-5
CASSLGAYQETQYF
>.|TRBV9|TRBJ2-1
CASSVGIGAYNEQFF
>.|TRBV6-1|TRBJ2-3
CASSESTDTQYF
>.|TRBV30|TRBJ1-5
CAWSPRDNQPQHF
>few|TRBV19|TRBJ1-5
CASSPPVGFNQPQHF
>.|TRBV18|TRBJ2-1
CASSSDSLEQFF
>.|TRBV4-1|TRBJ2-5
CASSQVEGETQYF
>.|TRBV6-5|TRBJ2-2
CASRLLDRTTGELFF
>.|TRBV2|TRBJ2-5
CASVAGHTQETQYF
>once|TRBV30|TRBJ1-1
CAWSPKVGQGMTEAFF
>.|TRBV5-6|TRBJ2-5
CASSLPGTVQETQYF
>once|TRBV1|TRBJ2-7
CTGSQSNHGRVEQYF